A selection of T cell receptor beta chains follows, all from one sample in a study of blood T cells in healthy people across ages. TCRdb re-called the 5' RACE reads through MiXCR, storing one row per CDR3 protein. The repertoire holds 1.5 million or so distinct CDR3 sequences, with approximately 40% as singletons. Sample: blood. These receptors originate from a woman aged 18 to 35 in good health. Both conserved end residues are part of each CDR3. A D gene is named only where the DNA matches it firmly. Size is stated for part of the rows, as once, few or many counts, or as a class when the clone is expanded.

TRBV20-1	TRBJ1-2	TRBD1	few	TGCAGTGCTAAACCACAGGGGGCAACCAACAGCTATGGCTACACCTTC	CSAKPQGATNSYGYTF
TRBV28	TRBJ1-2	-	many	TGTGCCAGCAGTTTAGGGGCAGCGAACTATGGCTACACCTTC	CASSLGAANYGYTF
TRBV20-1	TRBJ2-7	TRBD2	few	TGCAGTGCTAGTGGCCTGGGACTAGCGGGGGCCAGCTCCTACGAGCAGTACTTC	CSASGLGLAGASSYEQYF
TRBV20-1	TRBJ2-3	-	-	TGCAGTGCTTTAGGGGGTAGCGGCTTCACAGATACGCAGTATTTT	CSALGGSGFTDTQYF
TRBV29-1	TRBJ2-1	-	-	TGCAGCACTGCTGTCCCCAATTCCCCCAATGAGCAGTTCTTC	CSTAVPNSPNEQFF
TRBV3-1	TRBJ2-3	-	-	TGTGCCAGCAGCCCACGTGGGAAGTTGGACACAGATACGCAGTATTTT	CASSPRGKLDTDTQYF
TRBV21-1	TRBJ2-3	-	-	TGTGCCAGCAGCAAAGCGGAGCTAGTAGCGGAGACAGATACGCAGTATTTT	CASSKAELVAETDTQYF
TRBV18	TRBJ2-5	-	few	TGTGCCAGCTCACCACCGGAGATGGGCGGCGAGACCCAGTACTTC	CASSPPEMGGETQYF
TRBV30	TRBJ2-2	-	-	TGTGCCTGGGGGGACGGGAACACCGGGGAGCTGTTTTTT	CAWGDGNTGELFF
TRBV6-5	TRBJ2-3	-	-	TGTGCCAGCACCCGTAGGGCACAGGGGGGGACAGATACGCAGTATTTT	CASTRRAQGGTDTQYF
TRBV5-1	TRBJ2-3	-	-	TGCGCCAGCAGCTTGTGGGACGGTACAGATACGCAGTATTTT	CASSLWDGTDTQYF
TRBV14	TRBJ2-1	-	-	TGTGCCAGCAGCCAAGGGCGGGTAGCGGTTAATGAGCAGTTCTTC	CASSQGRVAVNEQFF
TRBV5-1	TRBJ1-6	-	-	TGCGCCAGCAGCTTTACGGCCGCTAATTCACCCCTCCACTTT	CASSFTAANSPLHF
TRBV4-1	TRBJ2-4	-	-	TGCGCCAGCAGCCAAGATTGGTCGGGTAGGAGAAACATTCAGTACTTC	CASSQDWSGRRNIQYF
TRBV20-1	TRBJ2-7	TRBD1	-	TGCAGTGCTAGTCAAGGGACAGGCTACGAGCAGTACTTC	CSASQGTGYEQYF
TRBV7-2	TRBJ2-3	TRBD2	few	TGTGCCAGCAGCAGAGGCCTAGCGGGAGATACGGATACGCAGTATTTT	CASSRGLAGDTDTQYF
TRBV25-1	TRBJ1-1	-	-	TGTGCCAGCAGTGAATATATGGGGAACACTGAAGCTTTCTTT	CASSEYMGNTEAFF
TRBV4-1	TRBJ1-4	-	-	TGCGCCAGCAGCCAAGATTGGGGGGTACAGGTGGCAACTAATGAAAAACTGTTTTTT	CASSQDWGVQVATNEKLFF
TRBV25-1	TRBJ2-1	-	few	TGTGCCAGCAGTGACCCGGACGGGAGCTCCTACAATGAGCAGTTCTTC	CASSDPDGSSYNEQFF
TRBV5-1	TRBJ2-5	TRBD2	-	TGCGCCAGCAGCCCGGAAAAGACGGGAGGACTTGTGGAGACCCAGTACTTC	CASSPEKTGGLVETQYF
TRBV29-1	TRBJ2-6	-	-	TGCAGCGTGCTGACAGCTCAGCTCTCTGGGGCCAACGTCCTGACTTTC	CSVLTAQLSGANVLTF
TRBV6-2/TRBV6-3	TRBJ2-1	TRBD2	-	TGTGCCAGCAGTTCGGGTAGGCTCGAGCGGGGCCCATACAATGAGCAGTTCTTC	CASSSGRLERGPYNEQFF
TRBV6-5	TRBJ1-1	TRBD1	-	TGTGCCAGCAGTTACTCGGGACAGGAGAACACTGAAGCTTTCTTT	CASSYSGQENTEAFF
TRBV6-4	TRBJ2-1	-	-	TGTGCCAGCAGTGACTCAAGGCAGGGAAACAATGAGCAGTTCTTC	CASSDSRQGNNEQFF
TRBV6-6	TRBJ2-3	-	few	TGTGCCAGCAGTTCCCGGGGGGCCAGGAGAGATACGCAGTATTTT	CASSSRGARRDTQYF
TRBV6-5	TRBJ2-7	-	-	TGTGCCAGCAGTTCCTCTACAGGAGGGGAGCAGTACTTC	CASSSSTGGEQYF
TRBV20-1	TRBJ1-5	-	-	TGCAGTGCTAGAGACGGACAGTCAACCTTCAATCAGCCCCAGCATTTT	CSARDGQSTFNQPQHF
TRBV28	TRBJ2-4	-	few	TGTGCCAGCAGTTGGGGTCTAGCCAAAAACATTCAGTACTTC	CASSWGLAKNIQYF
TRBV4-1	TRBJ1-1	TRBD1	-	TGCGCCAGCAGCCAGGAACAGGGGACTGAAGCTTTCTTT	CASSQEQGTEAFF
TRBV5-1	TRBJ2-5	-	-	TGCGCCAGCAGTAACGGGGGCCCCGAAACCGGGCAGTACTTC	CASSNGGPETGQYF
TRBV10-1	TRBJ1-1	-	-	TGCGCCAGCAGTGCTGAGAGGGGAACCGATATGAACACCGAAGCTTTCTTT	CASSAERGTDMNTEAFF
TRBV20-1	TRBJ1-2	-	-	TGCAGTGCTTCCTCCTGGAACTATGGCTACACCTTC	CSASSWNYGYTF
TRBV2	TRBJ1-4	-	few	TGTGCCAGCAGGCGAGTGGGAACTAATGAAAAACTGTTTTTT	CASRRVGTNEKLFF
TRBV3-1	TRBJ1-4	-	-	TGTGCCAGCAGCCCGGGGGGGGCGCGTAGTGAAAAACTGTTTTTT	CASSPGGARSEKLFF
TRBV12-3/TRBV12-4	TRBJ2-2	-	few	TGTGCCAGCAGGACACCGAACACCGGGGAGCTGTTTTTT	CASRTPNTGELFF
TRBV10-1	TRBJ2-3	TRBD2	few	TGCGCCAGCAGTGACCCTAGCGGGAGGACAGATACGCAGTATTTT	CASSDPSGRTDTQYF
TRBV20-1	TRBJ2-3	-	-	TGCAGTGCTAGAATGGACGCTAGCACAGATACGCAGTATTTT	CSARMDASTDTQYF
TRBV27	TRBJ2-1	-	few	TGTGCCAGCAGTTTATCGGTCTCCCATGAGCAGTTCTTC	CASSLSVSHEQFF
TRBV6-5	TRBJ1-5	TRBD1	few	TGTGCCAGCAGGTCAGAGGGGGCTAGCAATCAGCCCCAGCATTTT	CASRSEGASNQPQHF
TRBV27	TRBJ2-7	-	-	TGTGCCAGCAGTCCCCGGGATATCCCCCTCTACGAGCAGTACTTC	CASSPRDIPLYEQYF
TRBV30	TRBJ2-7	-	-	TGTGCCGGGGGGATAGGGAAAGGCAAGCAGTACTTC	CAGGIGKGKQYF
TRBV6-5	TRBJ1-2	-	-	TGTGCCAGCAGTTACTGGCCCGGGACCGCTAACTATGGCTACACTTTC	CASSYWPGTANYGYTF